This T cell receptor (beta chain) was profiled in a study of CD8+CD57+ T cells in acquired aplastic anemia. Study summary: The mean DNA yield obtained from sorted CD4+ and CD8+ cells came to 3 to 3.5 ug. Study findings and constraints: Around 27 was the count of CD8+ CDR3 sequences that patients shared with controls.

The authors sequenced patients whose flow cytometry had shown CD8+CD57+ cell expansion. Turning to this clonotype: Its antigen is not known.

Investigators profiled TCR beta VDJ and CDR3 from genomic DNA template. MiXCR, applied by TCRdb to the reads, yields one record per CDR3 protein. Of some 200,000 distinct CDR3 sequences listed, 65% are singletons. The material sequenced was sorted CD4+, CD8+, or CD8+CD57+ T cells (not recorded which) from PBMCs. This clonotype originated in a human donor with aplastic anemia.

CDR3 nucleotides: TGCAGTGCTAGAGTGGCGGGGGGGCGAGGGGGCACAGATACGCAGTATTTT. It codes for CSARVAGGRGGTDTQYF. The chain carries TRBV20-1 and TRBJ2-3; TRBD2 matches at 9 bases. The CDR3 is 17 amino acids. Germline CDR1 is DFQATT and CDR2 is SNEGSKA (reference sequence). V trimming: 1 base; J trimming: 1 base; junction bases outside the gene matches: 9.